This T cell receptor beta chain stems from a study of Graves' ophthalmopathy and Graves' hyperthyroidism. Amplification of the TCR beta CDR3 regions used RNA transcripts (as template). Investigators did first-round RT-PCR with HTBI primers, then second-round multiplex PCR. Each CDR3 protein is one row after TCRdb ran MiXCR on the multiplex PCR reads. The top ten hold about 12% of the sample, which has 300,000 to 400,000 distinct CDR3 sequences, roughly 17% seen once. The CDR3 consists of 15 residues. V lost 1 base, J lost 6 bases, and 13 bases lay in between. This clonotype was counted ten times or more.

V and J are TRBV12-3 or TRBV12-4 and TRBJ1-5; TRBD1 might be the D (6 bases). Sample: peripheral blood. This TCR was sampled from an adult man with Graves' ophthalmopathy. Written as DNA, the CDR3 is TGTGCCAGCAGTTTAGTGGGGGCGCCGGGTCAGCCCCAGCATTTT. It specifies CASSLVGAPGQPQHF.